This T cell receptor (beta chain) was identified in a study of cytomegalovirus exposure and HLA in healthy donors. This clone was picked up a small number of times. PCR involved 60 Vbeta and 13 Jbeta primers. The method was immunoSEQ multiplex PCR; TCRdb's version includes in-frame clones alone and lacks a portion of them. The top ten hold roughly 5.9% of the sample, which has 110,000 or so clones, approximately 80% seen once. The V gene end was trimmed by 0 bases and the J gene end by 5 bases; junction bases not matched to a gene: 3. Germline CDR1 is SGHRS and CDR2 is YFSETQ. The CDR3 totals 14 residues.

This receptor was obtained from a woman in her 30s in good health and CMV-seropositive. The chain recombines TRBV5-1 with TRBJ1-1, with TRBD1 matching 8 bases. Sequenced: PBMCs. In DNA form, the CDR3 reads TGCGCCAGCAGCTTGGGCAGGGGGCAGACTGAAGCTTTCTTT. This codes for CASSLGRGQTEAFF.